The 16 T cell receptor beta chains below all came from one sample that was sequenced in a study of human T cells and chemical hapten exposure. TCRdb itself ran the RACE reads through MiXCR, one entry per CDR3 protein. The table has approximately 72,000 distinct CDR3 sequences, around 10% seen once. Time point noted: patch test 3, about 24 weeks after DPC sensitization. Treatment of the sample: therapeutic diphenylcyclopropenone sensitization with weekly scalp DPC. Source: whole blood, taken in connection with sensitization to the hapten diphenylcyclopropenone (DPC). Receptors originate from a woman aged 50 to 65 with alopecia areata. Some clones in this sample may be carry-over from other donors' samples.

The CDR3 DNA reads as TGTGCCAGCAGTCTAGAGGGTTGGCAGGTTGGGCTTGCAGATACGCAGTATTTT. Translated, it gives CASSLEGWQVGLADTQYF. The J gene is TRBJ2-3, the V gene TRBV7-9; D is possibly TRBD2 (5 bases). Germline values: CDR1 SEHNR, CDR2 FQNEAQ (reference sequence). Trimming shortened V by 6 bases and J by 4 bases, and 26 bases separated the two germline ends. This CDR3 has 18 residues. Filled out from reference TRBV7-9 and TRBJ2-3, the complete variable domain reads DTGVSQNPRHKITKRGQNVTFRCDPISEHNRLYWYRQTLGQGPEFLTYFQNEAQLEKSRLLSDRFSAERPKGSFSTLEIQRTEQGDSAMYLCASSLEGWQVGLADTQYFGPGTRLTVL.

The chain has TRBV12-3 or TRBV12-4 and TRBJ1-5; D is unresolved. V lost 3 bases, J lost 6 bases, and 12 bases lay in between. This CDR3 region has 14 residues. The CDR3, as DNA: TGTGCCAGCAGTTTCTTCAGCGGGCCTCAGCCCCAGCATTTT. As protein: CASSFFSGPQPQHF.

The gene calls are TRBV7-2 and TRBJ2-3, with 11 bases lining up with TRBD2. Germline CDR1 and CDR2: SGHTA and FQGNSA. This CDR3 has 14 amino acids. V was pared by 5 bases and J by 7 bases, with 5 bases of the junction left unmatched. CDR3 sequence: CASSQVAGGNTQYF. In DNA form, the CDR3 reads TGTGCCAGCAGCCAAGTAGCGGGGGGGAATACGCAGTATTTT.

The table lists this clonotype with many counts. The chain links TRBV20-1 to TRBJ2-7, with D possibly matching TRBD1 (7 bases). With 6 bases removed from V and 5 bases from J, the gap between germline ends came to 20 bases. The CDR3 consists of 14 residues. Germline V gene sequence: CDR1 DFQATT, CDR2 SNEGSKA (reference sequence). The CDR3 region has the DNA TGCAGTGCCAATCCGGGGCAGGGGGGAGACGAGCAGTACTTC. Translation: CSANPGQGGDEQYF.

This clonotype was seen repeatedly, ten times or more. The J gene is TRBJ1-4, the V gene TRBV9; D is undetermined. V was pared by 4 bases and J by 6 bases, with 13 bases between. CDR3 length: 14 residues. Germline CDR1 reads SGDLS; CDR2 reads YYNGEE. The CDR3 DNA reads TGTGCCAGCAGCCCTCGACACCAAGATGAAAAACTGTTTTTT. Its protein product is CASSPRHQDEKLFF.

The chain carries TRBV6-1 and TRBJ2-7, with D unclear. Trimming removed 8 bases at V and 6 bases at J, with 14 bases between. The V gene's germline CDR1 is MNHNS and CDR2 SASEGT. The CDR3 is 12 residues long. This chain's CDR3 is CASRQPASEQYF. DNA for the CDR3: TGTGCCAGCCGCCAGCCAGCCAGCGAGCAGTACTTC.

The table lists this clonotype with many counts. This sequence joins TRBV28 and TRBJ2-7; TRBD1 agrees at 7 bases. The CDR3 contains 14 residues. V lost 3 bases, J lost 4 bases, and 6 bases stayed unmatched. Germline-derived CDR1 and CDR2 are MDHEN and SYDVKM. This CDR3 reads CASSLSGTEYEQYF. The DNA of the CDR3 is TGTGCCAGCAGTTTGTCCGGGACAGAGTACGAGCAGTACTTC.

This sequence joins TRBV7-6 and TRBJ1-5; a weak D match, TRBD1 (5 bases). V gave up 5 bases and J gave up 3 bases, with 14 bases separating them. Germline V gene data show CDR1 as SGHVS and CDR2 as FNYEAQ. CDR3 size: 15 residues. CDR3 coding DNA: TGTGCCAGCAGCGTTATGTCAGGGCTCAATCAGCCCCAGCATTTT. Its translation: CASSVMSGLNQPQHF.

The V call is TRBV10-3, the J call TRBJ2-7; no definite D call. Germline CDR1 reads ENHRY; CDR2 reads SYGVKD. CDR3 length: 11 residues. Trimming left V 2 bases short and J 12 bases short, with 11 bases between. The CDR3 DNA reads TGTGCCATCAGTGAGACGGTTAGTCTGTACTTC. It codes for CAISETVSLYF.

This clonotype was counted ten times or more. This rearrangement joins TRBV20-1 to TRBJ1-5; a possible D gene is TRBD1 (5 bases). CDR3 length: 13 residues. Looked up from germline, CDR1 is DFQATT and CDR2 is SNEGSKA (reference sequence). With 3 bases removed from V and 8 bases from J, the gap between germline ends came to 14 bases. CDR3 DNA sequence: TGCAGTGCTAGTACGCAGGGACTGAAGCCCCAGCATTTT. Translation gives CSASTQGLKPQHF.

Written as DNA, the CDR3 is TGCAGCGCTGGACAGGGTCTGGGGGACACTGAAGCTTTCTTT. Protein product: CSAGQGLGDTEAFF. The genes are TRBV29-1 and TRBJ1-1, with 8 bases lining up with TRBD1. Germline CDR1 SQVTM, CDR2 ANQGSEA. After removal of 7 bases from V and 3 bases from J, the junction contained 10 bases not matched to a gene. This CDR3 is 14 amino acids long.

This rearrangement joins TRBV2 to TRBJ1-3; TRBD1 agrees at 7 bases. This CDR3 is 15 amino acids long. Unmatched junction bases numbered 9, after V lost 6 bases and J lost 4 bases. Germline loops: CDR1 SNHLY, CDR2 FYNNEI. The DNA for the CDR3 is TGTGCCAGCAGGGATGACAGGGTCTACGGAAACACCATATATTTT. It encodes CASRDDRVYGNTIYF. The variable domain in full, completed from reference TRBV2 and TRBJ1-3, reads EPEVTQTPSHQVTQMGQEVILRCVPISNHLYFYWYRQILGQKVEFLVSFYNNEISEKSEIFDDQFSVERPDGSNFTLKIRSTKLEDSAMYFCASRDDRVYGNTIYFGEGSWLTVV.

This chain connects TRBV28 to TRBJ1-2, with TRBD1 matching 8 bases. The CDR3 is 14 residues long. Germline V gives CDR1 MDHEN, CDR2 SYDVKM. After removal of 5 bases from V and 2 bases from J, the junction contained 4 bases not matched to a gene. CDR3 sequence: CASSQGAANYGYTF. CDR3 coding DNA: TGTGCCAGCAGTCAGGGGGCGGCGAACTATGGCTACACCTTC.

This clonotype was picked up many times. The chain has TRBV18 and TRBJ2-7; a weak D match, TRBD1 (6 bases). The CDR3 spans 15 residues. Germline CDR1 KGHSH, CDR2 LQKENI. The V end lost 4 bases, the J end lost 1 base, and 14 bases lay between the germline ends. CDR3 nucleotides: TGTGCCAGCTCACTTGACCCGACAGGATCCTACGAGCAGTACTTC. As protein: CASSLDPTGSYEQYF.

This clonotype was found many times. V and J are TRBV20-1 and TRBJ2-1, with 12 bases aligning to TRBD2. CDR1 DFQATT and CDR2 SNEGSKA come from the germline V gene (reference sequence). This CDR3 comprises 16 residues. V gave up 0 bases and J gave up 7 bases; unmatched junction bases: 7. CDR3 DNA: TGCAGTGCTAGAGATCCACTAGCGGGGGGCGCGAATGAGCAGTTCTTC. As protein: CSARDPLAGGANEQFF.

The V and J genes are TRBV6-6 and TRBJ1-1, with 10 bases that match TRBD1. There are 14 residues in the CDR3. Germline CDR1 reads MNHNY; CDR2 reads SVGAGI (reference sequence). J was trimmed by 2 bases and V by 5 bases; bases with no gene match: 2. The CDR3 DNA reads TGTGCCAGCAGTAGGGACAGGGGCAACACTGAAGCTTTCTTT. Its protein is CASSRDRGNTEAFF.